This entry features one T cell receptor beta chain sequence. Its antigen remains unknown. The data belong to a study of PD-1 blockade in classical Hodgkin lymphoma. Turning to the study itself: Patients had nivolumab dosed at 3 mg/kg, delivered intravenously every 2 weeks.

Regarding the study as a whole: The drivers behind the repertoire differences, possibly disease activity or prior therapy, remain undefined. Baseline TCR diversity was reportedly lower in newly diagnosed patients than healthy donors. Patients who responded completely had about the same baseline diversity as newly diagnosed patients.

Time point of the sample: cycle 4 day 1 (C4D1), after 6 weeks of nivolumab. Brentuximab vedotin exposure varied, and every patient relapsed after autologous stem cell transplantation. Clones were read by immunoSEQ multiplex PCR, and TCRdb kept only the in-frame ones, dropping some. In the table there are 90,000 to 140,000 clones, roughly 87% of which are singletons. The specimen comprised peripheral blood mononuclear cells (PBMCs), sampled before the fourth cycle of nivolumab. The origin of this receptor is a human donor with classical Hodgkin lymphoma.

The CDR3 loop is CASKKASYNEQFF. CDR3 sequence (DNA): TGTGCCAGCAAGAAAGCCTCCTACAATGAGCAGTTCTTC. The V gene is TRBV28, the J gene TRBJ2-1; the D is unclear. The CDR3 covers 13 residues. With 7 bases removed from V and 0 bases from J, the gap between germline ends came to 7 bases. The germline V gene has CDR1 MDHEN and CDR2 SYDVKM. The variable domain in full, completed from reference TRBV28 and TRBJ2-1, reads DVKVTQSSRYLVKRTGEKVFLECVQDMDHENMFWYRQDPGLGLRLIYFSYDVKMKEKGDIPEGYSVSREKKERFSLILESASTNQTSMYLCASKKASYNEQFFGPGTRLTVL.